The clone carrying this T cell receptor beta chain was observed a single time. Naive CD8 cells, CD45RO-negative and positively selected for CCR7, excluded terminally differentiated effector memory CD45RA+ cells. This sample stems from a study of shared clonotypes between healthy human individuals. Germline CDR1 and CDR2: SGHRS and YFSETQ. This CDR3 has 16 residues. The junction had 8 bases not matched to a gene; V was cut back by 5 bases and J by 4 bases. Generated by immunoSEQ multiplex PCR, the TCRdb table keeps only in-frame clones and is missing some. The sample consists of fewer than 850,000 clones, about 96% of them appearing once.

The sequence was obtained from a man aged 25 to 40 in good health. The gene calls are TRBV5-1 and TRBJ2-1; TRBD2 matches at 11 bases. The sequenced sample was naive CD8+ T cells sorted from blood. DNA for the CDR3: TGCGCCAGCAGTGGACCAACTAGCGGGGGATACAATGAGCAGTTCTTC. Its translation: CASSGPTSGGYNEQFF.